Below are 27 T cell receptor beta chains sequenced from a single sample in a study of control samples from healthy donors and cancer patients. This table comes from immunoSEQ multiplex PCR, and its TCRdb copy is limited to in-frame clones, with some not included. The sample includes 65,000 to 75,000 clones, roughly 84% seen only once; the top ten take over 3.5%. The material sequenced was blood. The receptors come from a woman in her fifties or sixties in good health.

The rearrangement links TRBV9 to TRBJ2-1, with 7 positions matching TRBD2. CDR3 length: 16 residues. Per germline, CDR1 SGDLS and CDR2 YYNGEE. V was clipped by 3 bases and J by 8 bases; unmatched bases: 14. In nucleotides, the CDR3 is TGTGCCAGCAGCGCGGCTGCGGTGTGGGGGGGGGATGAGCAGTTCTTC. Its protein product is CASSAAAVWGGDEQFF. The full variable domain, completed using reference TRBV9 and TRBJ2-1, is DSGVTQTPKHLITATGQRVTLRCSPRSGDLSVYWYQQSLDQGLQFLIQYYNGEERAKGNILERFSAQQFPDLHSELNLSSLELGDSALYFCASSAAAVWGGDEQFFGPGTRLTVL.

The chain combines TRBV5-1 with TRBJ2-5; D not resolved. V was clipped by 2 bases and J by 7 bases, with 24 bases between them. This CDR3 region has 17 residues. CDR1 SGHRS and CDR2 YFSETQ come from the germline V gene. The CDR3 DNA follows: TGCGCCAGCAGCTTAGGGTCGGCCTTGGGGATGTTAGCGACCCAGTACTTC. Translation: CASSLGSALGMLATQYF.

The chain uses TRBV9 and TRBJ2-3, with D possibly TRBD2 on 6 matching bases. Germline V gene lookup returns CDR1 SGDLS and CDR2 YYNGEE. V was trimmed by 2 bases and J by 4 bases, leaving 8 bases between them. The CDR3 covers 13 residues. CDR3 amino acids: CASSVRRADTQYF. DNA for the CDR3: TGTGCCAGCAGCGTGAGGAGGGCAGATACGCAGTATTTT.

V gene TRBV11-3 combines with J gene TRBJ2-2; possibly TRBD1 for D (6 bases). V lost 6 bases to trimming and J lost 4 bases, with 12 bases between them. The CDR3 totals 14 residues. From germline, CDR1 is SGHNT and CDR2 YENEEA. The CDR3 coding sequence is TGTGCCAGCAGTCCAGGGGAAGCCACCGGGGAGCTGTTTTTT. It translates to CASSPGEATGELFF.

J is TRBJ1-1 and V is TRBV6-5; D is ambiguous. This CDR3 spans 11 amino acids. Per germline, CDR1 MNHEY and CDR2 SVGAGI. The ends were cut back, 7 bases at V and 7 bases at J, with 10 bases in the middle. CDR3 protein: CASNRGGEAFF. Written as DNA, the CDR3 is TGTGCCAGCAACAGAGGAGGTGAAGCTTTCTTT.

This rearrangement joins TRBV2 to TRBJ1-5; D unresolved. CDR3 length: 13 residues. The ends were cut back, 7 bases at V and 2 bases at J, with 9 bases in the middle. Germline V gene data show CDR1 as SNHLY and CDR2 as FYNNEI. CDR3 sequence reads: CASTEDGNQPQHF. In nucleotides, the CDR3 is TGTGCCAGCACTGAGGACGGCAATCAGCCCCAGCATTTT.

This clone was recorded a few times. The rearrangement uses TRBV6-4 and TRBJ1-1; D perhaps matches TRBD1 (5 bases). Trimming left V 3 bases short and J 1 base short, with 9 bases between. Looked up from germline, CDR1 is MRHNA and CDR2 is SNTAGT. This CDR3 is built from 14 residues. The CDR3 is CASSETAENTEAFF. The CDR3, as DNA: TGTGCCAGCAGTGAGACAGCGGAGAACACTGAAGCTTTCTTT.

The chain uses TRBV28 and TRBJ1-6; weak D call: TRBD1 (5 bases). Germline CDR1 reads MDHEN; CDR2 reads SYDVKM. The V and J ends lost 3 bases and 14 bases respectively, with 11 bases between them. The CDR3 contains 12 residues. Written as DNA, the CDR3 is TGTGCCAGCAGTTTGGGGGTTAAGGCCCTCCACTTT. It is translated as CASSLGVKALHF. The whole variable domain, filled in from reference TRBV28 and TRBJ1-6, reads DVKVTQSSRYLVKRTGEKVFLECVQDMDHENMFWYRQDPGLGLRLIYFSYDVKMKEKGDIPEGYSVSREKKERFSLILESASTNQTSMYLCASSLGVKALHFGNGTRLTVT.

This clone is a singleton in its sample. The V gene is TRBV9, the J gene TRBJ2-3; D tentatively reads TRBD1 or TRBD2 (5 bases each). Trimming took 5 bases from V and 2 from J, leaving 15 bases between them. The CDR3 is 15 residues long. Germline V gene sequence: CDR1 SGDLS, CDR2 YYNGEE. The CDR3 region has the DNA TGTGCCAGCAGAGCCGCCGGGACCCCCACAGATACGCAGTATTTT. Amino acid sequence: CASRAAGTPTDTQYF.

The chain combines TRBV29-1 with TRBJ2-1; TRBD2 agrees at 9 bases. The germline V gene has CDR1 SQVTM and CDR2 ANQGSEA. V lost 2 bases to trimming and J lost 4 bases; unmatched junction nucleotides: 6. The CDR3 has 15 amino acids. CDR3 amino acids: CSVERASGAYNEQFF. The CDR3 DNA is TGCAGCGTTGAACGGGCTAGCGGGGCATACAATGAGCAGTTCTTC.

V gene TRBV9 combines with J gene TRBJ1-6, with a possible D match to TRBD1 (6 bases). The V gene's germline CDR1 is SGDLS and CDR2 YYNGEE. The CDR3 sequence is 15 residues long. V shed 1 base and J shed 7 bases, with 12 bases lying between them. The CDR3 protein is CASSVMGAQNSPLHF. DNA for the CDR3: TGTGCCAGCAGCGTAATGGGGGCGCAAAATTCACCCCTCCACTTT.

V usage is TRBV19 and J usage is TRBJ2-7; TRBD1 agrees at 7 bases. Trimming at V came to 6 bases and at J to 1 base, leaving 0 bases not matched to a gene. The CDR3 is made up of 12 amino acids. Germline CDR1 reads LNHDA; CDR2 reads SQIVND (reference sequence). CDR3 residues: CASSRGSYEQYF. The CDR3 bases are TGTGCCAGTAGCAGGGGGTCCTACGAGCAGTACTTC. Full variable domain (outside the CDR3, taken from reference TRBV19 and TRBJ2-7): DGGITQSPKYLFRKEGQNVTLSCEQNLNHDAMYWYRQDPGQGLRLIYYSQIVNDFQKGDIAEGYSVSREKKESFPLTVTSAQKNPTAFYLCASSRGSYEQYFGPGTRLTVT.

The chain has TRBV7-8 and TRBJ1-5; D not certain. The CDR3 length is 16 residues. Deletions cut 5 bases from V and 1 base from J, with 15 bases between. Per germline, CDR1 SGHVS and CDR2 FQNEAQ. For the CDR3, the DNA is TGTGCCAGCAGCGCACTAGATTCAAGGAGCAATCAGCCCCAGCATTTT. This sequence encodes CASSALDSRSNQPQHF.

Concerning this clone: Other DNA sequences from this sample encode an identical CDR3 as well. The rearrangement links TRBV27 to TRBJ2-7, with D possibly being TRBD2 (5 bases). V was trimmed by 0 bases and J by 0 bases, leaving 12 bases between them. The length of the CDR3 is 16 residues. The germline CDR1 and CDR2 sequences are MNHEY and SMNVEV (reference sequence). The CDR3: CASSLSRPGSSYEQYF. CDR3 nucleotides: TGTGCCAGCAGTTTATCGAGGCCGGGGAGCTCCTACGAGCAGTACTTC.

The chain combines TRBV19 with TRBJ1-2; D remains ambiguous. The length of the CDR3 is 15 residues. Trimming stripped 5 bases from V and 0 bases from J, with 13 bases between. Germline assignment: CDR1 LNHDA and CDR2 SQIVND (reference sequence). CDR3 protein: CASSARHRANYGYTF. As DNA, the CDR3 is TGTGCCAGTAGTGCCCGACACCGAGCTAACTATGGCTACACCTTC.

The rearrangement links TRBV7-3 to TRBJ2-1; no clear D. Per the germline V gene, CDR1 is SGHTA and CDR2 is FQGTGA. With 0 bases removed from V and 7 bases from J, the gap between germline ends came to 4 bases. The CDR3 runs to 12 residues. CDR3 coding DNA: TGTGCCAGCAGCTTAACGGGGAATGAGCAGTTCTTC. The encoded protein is CASSLTGNEQFF.

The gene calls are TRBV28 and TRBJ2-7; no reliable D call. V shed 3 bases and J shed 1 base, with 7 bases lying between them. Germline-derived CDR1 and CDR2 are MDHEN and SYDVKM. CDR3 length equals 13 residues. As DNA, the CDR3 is TGTGCCAGCAGTTTGGAGATTTCCTACGAGCAGTACTTC. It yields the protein CASSLEISYEQYF.

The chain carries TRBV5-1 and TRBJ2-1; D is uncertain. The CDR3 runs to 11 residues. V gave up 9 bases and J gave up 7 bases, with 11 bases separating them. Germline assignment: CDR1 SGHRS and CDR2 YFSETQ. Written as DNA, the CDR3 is TGCGCCACTTCATCTGGGAATGAGCAGTTCTTC. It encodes CATSSGNEQFF.

The CDR3 is CAISELNGNQPQHF. The DNA of the CDR3 is TGTGCCATCAGTGAGCTAAACGGCAATCAGCCCCAGCATTTT. This chain links TRBV10-3 with TRBJ1-5; D is ambiguous. From germline, CDR1 is ENHRY and CDR2 SYGVKD. The CDR3 covers 14 residues. Deletions cut 2 bases from V and 2 bases from J, with 7 bases between.

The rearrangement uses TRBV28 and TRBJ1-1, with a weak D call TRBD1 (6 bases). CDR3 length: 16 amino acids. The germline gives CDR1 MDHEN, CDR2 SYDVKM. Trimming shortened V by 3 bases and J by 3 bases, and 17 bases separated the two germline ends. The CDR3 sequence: CASSFIRGRGDTEAFF. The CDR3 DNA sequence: TGTGCCAGCAGTTTCATCCGGGGCAGGGGCGACACTGAAGCTTTCTTT.

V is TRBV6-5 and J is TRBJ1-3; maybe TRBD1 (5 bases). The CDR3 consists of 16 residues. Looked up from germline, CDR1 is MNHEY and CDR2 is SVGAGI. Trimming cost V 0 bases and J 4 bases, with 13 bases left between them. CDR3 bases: TGTGCCAGCAGTTACTCACAGGAGCTGGGGGGAAACACCATATATTTT. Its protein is CASSYSQELGGNTIYF.

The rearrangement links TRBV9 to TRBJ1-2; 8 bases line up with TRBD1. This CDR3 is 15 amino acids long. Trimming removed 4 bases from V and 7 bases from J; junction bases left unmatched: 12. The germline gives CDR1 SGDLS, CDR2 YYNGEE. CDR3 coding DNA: TGTGCCAGCAGCCTCCGACAGGGGACGCTAGGTGGCTACACCTTC. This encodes CASSLRQGTLGGYTF. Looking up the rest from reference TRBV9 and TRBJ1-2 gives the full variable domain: DSGVTQTPKHLITATGQRVTLRCSPRSGDLSVYWYQQSLDQGLQFLIQYYNGEERAKGNILERFSAQQFPDLHSELNLSSLELGDSALYFCASSLRQGTLGGYTFGSGTRLTVV.

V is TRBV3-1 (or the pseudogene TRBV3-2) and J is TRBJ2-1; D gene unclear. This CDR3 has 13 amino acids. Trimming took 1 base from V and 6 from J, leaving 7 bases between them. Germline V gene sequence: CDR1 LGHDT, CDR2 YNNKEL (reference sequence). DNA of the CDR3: TGTGCCAGCAGCCAAGTAAGGGTCAATGAGCAGTTCTTC. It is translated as CASSQVRVNEQFF.

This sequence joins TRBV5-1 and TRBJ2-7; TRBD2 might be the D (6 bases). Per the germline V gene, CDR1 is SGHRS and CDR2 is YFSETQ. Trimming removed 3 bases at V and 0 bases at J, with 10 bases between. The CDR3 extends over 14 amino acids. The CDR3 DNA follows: TGCGCCAGCAGCTCGGCGGGACTCTCCTACGAGCAGTACTTC. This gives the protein CASSSAGLSYEQYF.

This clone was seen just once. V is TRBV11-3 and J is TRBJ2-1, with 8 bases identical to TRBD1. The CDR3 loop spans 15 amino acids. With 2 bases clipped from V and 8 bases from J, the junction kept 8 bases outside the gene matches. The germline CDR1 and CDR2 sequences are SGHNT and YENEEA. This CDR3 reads CASSLNRDRFHEQFF. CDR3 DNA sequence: TGTGCCAGCAGCTTAAACAGGGACAGGTTCCATGAGCAGTTCTTC.

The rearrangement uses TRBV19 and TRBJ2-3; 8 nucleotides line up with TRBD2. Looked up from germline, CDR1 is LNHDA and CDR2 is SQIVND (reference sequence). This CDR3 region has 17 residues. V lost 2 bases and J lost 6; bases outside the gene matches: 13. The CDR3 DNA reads TGTGCCAGTAGTATAAAAAGCGCGGGAGGACCGCGGGATACGCAGTATTTT. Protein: CASSIKSAGGPRDTQYF.

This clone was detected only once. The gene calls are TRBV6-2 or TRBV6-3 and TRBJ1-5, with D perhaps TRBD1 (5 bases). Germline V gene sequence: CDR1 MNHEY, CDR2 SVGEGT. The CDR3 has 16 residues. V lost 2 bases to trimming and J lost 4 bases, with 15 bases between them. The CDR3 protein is CASSYGSRDWNQPQHF. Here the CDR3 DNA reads TGTGCCAGCAGTTACGGGTCCCGGGACTGGAATCAGCCCCAGCATTTT.